A single sample is the source of the 27 T cell receptor beta chains below, sequenced in a study of CD8 T cells in Susac syndrome. A quantity of about 0.5 to 1 ug RNA underwent reverse transcription using random hexamers. TCRdb independently ran MiXCR on the immunoSEQ multiplex PCR reads; one entry per CDR3 protein. The sample records some 160,000 distinct CDR3 sequences, 94% being singletons. Sample: CD4+ T cells from PBMCs. The receptors derive from a human donor with Susac syndrome.

The gene calls are TRBV29-1 and TRBJ1-2; 10 nucleotides align to TRBD1. This CDR3 has 14 residues. Germline V gene sequence: CDR1 SQVTM, CDR2 ANQGSEA. With 5 bases clipped from V and 6 bases from J, the junction kept 9 bases outside the gene matches. The DNA of the CDR3 is TGCAGCGTTCTGGGACAGGGGAGAGAAAATGGCTACACCTTC. Residues: CSVLGQGRENGYTF.

V and J are TRBV29-1 and TRBJ1-6; D is perhaps TRBD1 (6 bases). The V end was cut by 5 bases, the J end by 9 bases, with 14 bases between. The CDR3 is made up of 13 amino acids. Per germline, CDR1 SQVTM and CDR2 ANQGSEA. The CDR3 region is CSVRRTVGSPLHF. In DNA form, the CDR3 reads TGCAGCGTTCGCAGGACAGTCGGTTCACCCCTCCACTTT.

The rearrangement links TRBV11-2 to TRBJ2-5, with D unclear. V was pared by 5 bases and J by 1 base, with 20 bases between. The V gene's germline CDR1 is SGHAT and CDR2 FQNNGV. The CDR3 runs 17 residues. CDR3 in DNA: TGTGCCAGCAGCCCCACCGGTTCTTTACGGACCCAAGAGACCCAGTACTTC. Its protein product is CASSPTGSLRTQETQYF.

The chain is built from TRBV5-1 and TRBJ2-7, with 7 bases fitting TRBD1. Germline trimming cut 3 bases from V and 2 bases from J; bases unmatched to any gene: 8. From germline, CDR1 is SGHRS and CDR2 YFSETQ. The CDR3 consists of 15 residues. CDR3 region: CASSWAGQDTYEQYF. The CDR3 DNA reads as TGCGCCAGCAGCTGGGCCGGACAGGACACCTACGAGCAGTACTTC.

This chain links TRBV12-3 or TRBV12-4 with TRBJ2-1; the D call may be TRBD1 or TRBD2 (6 bases each). CDR3 length: 15 amino acids. Trimming stripped 3 bases from V and 7 bases from J, with 16 bases between. CDR3: CASSFGGLGNNEQFF. For the CDR3, the DNA is TGTGCCAGCAGTTTCGGGGGCCTGGGCAATAATGAGCAGTTCTTC.

The CDR3 DNA sequence: TGCGCCAGCAGCTCCCCGGGGACCTACGAGCAGTACTTC. The encoded protein is CASSSPGTYEQYF. The chain employs TRBV5-1 and TRBJ2-7, with a possible D match to TRBD2 (5 bases). Germline V gene data show CDR1 as SGHRS and CDR2 as YFSETQ. Trimming pared 3 bases from V and 2 bases from J, leaving 9 bases between. The CDR3 covers 13 residues.

The V and J genes are TRBV4-1 and TRBJ2-5; D not certain. The V gene's germline CDR1 is MGHRA and CDR2 YSYEKL. The CDR3 is 13 amino acids. The germline V and J ends were trimmed by 5 bases and 3 bases, with 10 bases remaining between them. CDR3 nucleotide sequence: TGCGCCAGCAGCACCGCGTCTAAAGAGACCCAGTACTTC. It yields the protein CASSTASKETQYF.

The chain employs TRBV7-2 and TRBJ2-5; tentative D call: TRBD2 (6 bases). CDR1 is SGHTA, CDR2 FQGNSA, per germline. Deletions cut 4 bases from V and 5 bases from J, with 14 bases between. The CDR3 sequence is 14 residues long. The CDR3: CASSWFGGSETQYF. The CDR3 coding sequence is TGTGCCAGCAGCTGGTTCGGGGGATCGGAGACCCAGTACTTC.

The V call is TRBV11-2, the J call TRBJ1-2; no clear D gene. Germline CDR1 SGHAT, CDR2 FQNNGV. This CDR3 comprises 13 residues. V was pared by 5 bases and J by 4 bases, with 11 bases between. In DNA form, the CDR3 reads TGTGCCAGCAGCCCGACAAGGAGCTATGGCTACACCTTC. Protein: CASSPTRSYGYTF.

The chain is built from TRBV18 and TRBJ2-1; no reliable D call. With 4 bases removed from V and 5 bases from J, the gap between germline ends came to 6 bases. Germline loops: CDR1 KGHSH, CDR2 LQKENI. The CDR3 consists of 12 residues. The CDR3 nucleotides are TGTGCCAGCTCACAGGATAACAATGAGCAGTTCTTC. This sequence encodes CASSQDNNEQFF.

The chain carries TRBV25-1 and TRBJ1-2, with a tentative D call TRBD1 (5 bases). The CDR3 contains 16 residues. V dropped 1 base and J dropped 2 bases, with 14 bases sitting between them. The germline V gene encodes CDR1 MGHDK and CDR2 SYGVNS. CDR3 region: CASSELGRESNYGYTF. CDR3 coding DNA: TGTGCCAGCAGTGAATTGGGCAGGGAATCGAACTATGGCTACACCTTC.

The gene calls are TRBV21-1 and TRBJ1-3. TRBV21-1 counts as a pseudogene. This CDR3 spans 15 amino acids. The chain's CDR3 is CASSKALGSGNTIYF. In nucleotides, the CDR3 is TGTGCCAGCAGCAAAGCGCTCGGCTCTGGAAACACCATATATTTT.

The J gene is TRBJ2-7, the V gene TRBV9; the D is unclear. The CDR3 runs to 14 residues. The V and J ends lost 0 bases and 3 bases respectively, with 10 bases between them. Germline V gene lookup returns CDR1 SGDLS and CDR2 YYNGEE. CDR3 sequence: CASSVGGWNYEQYF. DNA for the CDR3: TGTGCCAGCAGCGTAGGAGGCTGGAACTACGAGCAGTACTTC.

The rearrangement uses TRBV3-1 and TRBJ2-5; weak D call: TRBD2 (5 bases). Trimming cost V 1 base and J 5 bases, with 11 bases left between them. Germline V lookup: CDR1 LGHDT, CDR2 YNNKEL (reference sequence). The CDR3 runs 14 residues. The CDR3 nucleotides read TGTGCCAGCAGCCAAGGTGATAGGAGGGAGACCCAGTACTTC. Its translation: CASSQGDRRETQYF.

This rearrangement joins TRBV14 to TRBJ2-7; D unclear. This CDR3 is 15 amino acids long. The V gene's germline CDR1 is SGHDN and CDR2 FVKESK. Trimming stripped 4 bases from V and 2 bases from J, with 15 bases between. The CDR3 DNA is TGTGCCAGCAGCCCGCTTGGCCCTCCCGCCTACGAGCAGTACTTC. Translation: CASSPLGPPAYEQYF. Complete variable domain (other parts from reference TRBV14 and TRBJ2-7): EAGVTQFPSHSVIEKGQTVTLRCDPISGHDNLYWYRRVMGKEIKFLLHFVKESKQDESGMPNNRFLAERTGGTYSTLKVQPAELEDSGVYFCASSPLGPPAYEQYFGPGTRLTVT.

The chain combines TRBV29-1 with TRBJ1-5, with D possibly matching TRBD1 (5 bases). The CDR3 contains 13 residues. Germline V gene lookup returns CDR1 SQVTM and CDR2 ANQGSEA. V was clipped by 5 bases and J by 6 bases, with 14 bases between them. This CDR3 reads CSVRGFFGQPQHF. CDR3 coding DNA: TGCAGCGTTCGGGGGTTTTTCGGTCAGCCCCAGCATTTT.

A single count supports this clonotype. This chain joins TRBV18 and TRBJ2-4; a possible D gene is TRBD2 (5 bases). Per the germline V gene, CDR1 is KGHSH and CDR2 is LQKENI. The CDR3 loop spans 16 amino acids. Trimming pared 1 base from V and 0 bases from J, leaving 10 bases between. This chain's CDR3 is CASSPRLAIAKNIQYF. Written as DNA, the CDR3 is TGTGCCAGCTCACCACGGCTAGCCATAGCCAAAAACATTCAGTACTTC. The full variable domain, its missing parts supplied by reference TRBV18 and TRBJ2-4, is NAGVMQNPRHLVRRRGQEARLRCSPMKGHSHVYWYRQLPEEGLKFMVYLQKENIIDESGMPKERFSAEFPKEGPSILRIQQVVRGDSAAYFCASSPRLAIAKNIQYFGAGTRLSVL.

The chain combines TRBV3-1 with TRBJ1-2; a weak D match, TRBD1 (5 bases). The CDR3 is 13 amino acids. Germline CDR1 is LGHDT and CDR2 is YNNKEL (reference sequence). With 5 bases removed from V and 3 bases from J, the gap between germline ends came to 10 bases. The CDR3 loop is CASSGDFHYGYTF. In nucleotides, the CDR3 is TGTGCCAGCAGCGGGGACTTCCACTATGGCTACACCTTC.

The rearrangement uses TRBV11-2 and TRBJ2-3; TRBD1 matches 8 bases. This CDR3 comprises 16 residues. The junction had 11 bases not matched to a gene; V was cut back by 6 bases and J by 3 bases. The germline V gene encodes CDR1 SGHAT and CDR2 FQNNGV. This CDR3 is CASSFQGAGLTDTQYF. DNA of the CDR3: TGTGCCAGCAGTTTCCAGGGGGCGGGATTGACAGATACGCAGTATTTT.

The V call is TRBV20-1, the J call TRBJ2-7; D might be TRBD1 or TRBD2, each matching 6 bases. Germline loops: CDR1 DFQATT, CDR2 SNEGSKA (reference sequence). The CDR3 runs to 14 residues. Trimming took 3 bases from V and 5 from J, leaving 17 bases between them. CDR3 DNA sequence: TGCAGTGCTAGGGAGGGCAGGGGAACGGACGAGCAGTACTTC. Amino acid sequence: CSAREGRGTDEQYF.

The chain employs TRBV2 and TRBJ1-2; D not certain. The CDR3 length is 13 residues. The germline CDR1 and CDR2 sequences are SNHLY and FYNNEI. V lost 3 bases and J lost 10, with 15 bases in between. The CDR3 coding sequence is TGTGCCAGCAGTGATCGGTCCGAGCTTTACTACACCTTC. It specifies CASSDRSELYYTF.

J is TRBJ2-5 and V is TRBV12-3 or TRBV12-4, with a weak D call TRBD2 (5 bases). CDR3 length equals 13 residues. V lost 6 bases and J lost 4, with 12 bases in between. The CDR3 loop reads CASSLRGSETQYF. The DNA of the CDR3 is TGTGCCAGCAGCCTCCGGGGTTCAGAGACCCAGTACTTC.

V is TRBV4-1 and J is TRBJ2-3; maybe TRBD1 (7 bases). Between the trimmed V and J ends, which lost 3 bases and 1 base, there was a span of 11 bases. Germline lookup yields CDR1 MGHRA and CDR2 YSYEKL. The CDR3 runs 15 residues. The CDR3 protein is CASSQGGQGTDTQYF. The CDR3 DNA reads as TGCGCCAGCAGCCAGGGAGGACAGGGCACAGATACGCAGTATTTT.

V usage is TRBV29-1 and J usage is TRBJ2-2; no clear D. In germline, CDR1 is SQVTM, CDR2 ANQGSEA. The CDR3 has 11 residues. V gave up 7 bases and J gave up 6 bases, with 9 bases separating them. The CDR3 DNA follows: TGCAGCGCCCGGACGTCCGGGGAGCTGTTTTTT. Its protein product is CSARTSGELFF.

This sequence joins TRBV12-3 or TRBV12-4 and TRBJ1-2, with D unresolved. V lost 2 bases to trimming and J lost 7 bases, with 11 bases between them. This CDR3 has 13 residues. CDR3 coding DNA: TGTGCCAGCAGTTTAAAGGGAACCGGTGGCTACACCTTC. It is translated as CASSLKGTGGYTF.

This clonotype was observed once. The V call is TRBV6-5, the J call TRBJ1-6; possible D gene TRBD1, 6 bases. CDR3 length: 13 amino acids. With 5 bases removed from V and 8 bases from J, the gap between germline ends came to 10 bases. Germline V gene lookup returns CDR1 MNHEY and CDR2 SVGAGI. In DNA, the CDR3 is TGTGCCAGCAGTCTCTCAGGGGATTCACCCCTCCACTTT. Its protein product is CASSLSGDSPLHF.

The J gene is TRBJ1-2, the V gene TRBV2; D unresolved. Germline lookup yields CDR1 SNHLY and CDR2 FYNNEI. The CDR3 spans 16 residues. Trimming removed 3 bases at V and 2 bases at J, with 16 bases between. CDR3 region: CASSEGIRSANYGYTF. Written as DNA, the CDR3 is TGTGCCAGCAGTGAGGGGATCCGTTCGGCCAACTATGGCTACACCTTC.